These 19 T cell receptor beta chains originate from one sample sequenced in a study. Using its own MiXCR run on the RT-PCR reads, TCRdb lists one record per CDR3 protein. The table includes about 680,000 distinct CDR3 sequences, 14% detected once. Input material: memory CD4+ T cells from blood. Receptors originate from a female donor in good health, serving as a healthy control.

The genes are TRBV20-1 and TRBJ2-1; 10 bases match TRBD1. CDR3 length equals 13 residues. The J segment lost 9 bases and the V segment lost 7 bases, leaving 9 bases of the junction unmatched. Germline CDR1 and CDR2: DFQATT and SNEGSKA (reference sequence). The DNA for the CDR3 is TGCAGTGGACAGGGGGCGTGGGATAGTGAGCAGTTCTTC. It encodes CSGQGAWDSEQFF.

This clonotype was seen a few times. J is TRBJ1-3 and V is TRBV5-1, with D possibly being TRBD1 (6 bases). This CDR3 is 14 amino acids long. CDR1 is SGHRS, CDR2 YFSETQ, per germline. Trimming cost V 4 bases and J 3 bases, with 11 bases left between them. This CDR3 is CASSIRGNGNTIYF. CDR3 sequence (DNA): TGCGCCAGCAGCATTAGGGGGAATGGAAACACCATATATTTT.

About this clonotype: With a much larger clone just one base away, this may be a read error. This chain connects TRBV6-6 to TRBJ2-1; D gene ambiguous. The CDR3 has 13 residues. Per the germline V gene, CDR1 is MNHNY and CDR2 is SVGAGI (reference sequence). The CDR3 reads CPSTTQERNEQFF. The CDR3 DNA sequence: TGTCCCAGCACTACCCAGGAGAGGAATGAGCAGTTCTTC.

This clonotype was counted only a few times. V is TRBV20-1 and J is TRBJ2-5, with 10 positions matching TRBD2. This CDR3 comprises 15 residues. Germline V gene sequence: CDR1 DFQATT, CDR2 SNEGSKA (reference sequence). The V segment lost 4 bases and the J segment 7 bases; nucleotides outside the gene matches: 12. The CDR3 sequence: CSATPLAGEGVTQYF. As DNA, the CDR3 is TGCAGTGCTACACCGCTAGCGGGGGAAGGGGTGACCCAGTACTTC.

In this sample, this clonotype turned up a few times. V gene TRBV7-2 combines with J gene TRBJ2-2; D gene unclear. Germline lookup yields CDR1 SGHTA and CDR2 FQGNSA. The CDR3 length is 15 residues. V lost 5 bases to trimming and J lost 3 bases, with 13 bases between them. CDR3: CASSPVLSDTGELFF. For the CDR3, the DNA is TGTGCCAGCAGCCCAGTCTTGTCAGACACCGGGGAGCTGTTTTTT. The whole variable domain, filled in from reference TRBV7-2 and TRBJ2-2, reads GAGVSQSPSNKVTEKGKDVELRCDPISGHTALYWYRQSLGQGLEFLIYFQGNSAPDKSGLPSDRFSAERTGGSVSTLTIQRTQQEDSAVYLCASSPVLSDTGELFFGEGSRLTVL.

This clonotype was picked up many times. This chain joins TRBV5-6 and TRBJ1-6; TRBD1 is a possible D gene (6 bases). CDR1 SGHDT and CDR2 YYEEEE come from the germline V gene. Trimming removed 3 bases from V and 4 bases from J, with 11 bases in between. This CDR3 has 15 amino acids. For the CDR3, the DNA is TGTGCCAGCAGCTGGGGGCAGGGATATAATTCACCCCTCCACTTT. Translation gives CASSWGQGYNSPLHF.

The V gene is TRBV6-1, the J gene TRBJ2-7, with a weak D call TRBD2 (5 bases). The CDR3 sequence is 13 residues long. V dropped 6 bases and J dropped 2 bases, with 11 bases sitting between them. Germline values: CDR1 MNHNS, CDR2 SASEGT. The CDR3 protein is CASRLSLAYEQYF. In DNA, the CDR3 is TGTGCCAGCAGGCTGTCACTAGCCTACGAGCAGTACTTC.

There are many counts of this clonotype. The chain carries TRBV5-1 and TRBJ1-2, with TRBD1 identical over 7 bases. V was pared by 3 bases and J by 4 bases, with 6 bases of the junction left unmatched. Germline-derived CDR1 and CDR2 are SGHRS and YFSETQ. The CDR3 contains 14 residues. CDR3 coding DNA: TGCGCCAGCAGCTCGGACAGGATCAGCTATGGCTACACCTTC. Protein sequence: CASSSDRISYGYTF.

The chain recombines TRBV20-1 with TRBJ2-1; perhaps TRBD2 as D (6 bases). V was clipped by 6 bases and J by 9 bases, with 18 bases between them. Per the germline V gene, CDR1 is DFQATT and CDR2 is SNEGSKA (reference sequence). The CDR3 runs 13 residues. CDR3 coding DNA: TGCAGTGCGAAACCAGGGACTCCTCGTGAGCAGTTCTTC. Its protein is CSAKPGTPREQFF.

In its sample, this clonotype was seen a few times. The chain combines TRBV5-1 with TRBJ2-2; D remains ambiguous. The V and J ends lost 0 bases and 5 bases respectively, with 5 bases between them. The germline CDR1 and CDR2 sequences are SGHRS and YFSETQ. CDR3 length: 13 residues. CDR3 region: CASSLAWTGELFF. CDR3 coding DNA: TGCGCCAGCAGCTTGGCTTGGACCGGGGAGCTGTTTTTT. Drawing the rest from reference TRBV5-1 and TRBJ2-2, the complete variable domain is KAGVTQTPRYLIKTRGQQVTLSCSPISGHRSVSWYQQTPGQGLQFLFEYFSETQRNKGNFPGRFSGRQFSNSRSEMNVSTLELGDSALYLCASSLAWTGELFFGEGSRLTVL.

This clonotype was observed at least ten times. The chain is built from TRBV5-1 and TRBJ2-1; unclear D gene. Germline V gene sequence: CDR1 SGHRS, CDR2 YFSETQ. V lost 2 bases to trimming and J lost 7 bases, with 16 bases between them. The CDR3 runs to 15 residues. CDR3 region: CASSFSSGLGNEQFF. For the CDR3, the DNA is TGCGCCAGCAGCTTTTCCAGTGGCCTTGGAAATGAGCAGTTCTTC.

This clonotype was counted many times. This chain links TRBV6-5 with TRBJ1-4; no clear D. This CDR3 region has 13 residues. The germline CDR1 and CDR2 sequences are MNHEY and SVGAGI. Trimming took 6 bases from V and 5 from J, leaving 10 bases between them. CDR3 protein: CASSPRENEKLFF. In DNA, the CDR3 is TGTGCCAGCAGCCCTCGTGAGAATGAAAAACTGTTTTTT.

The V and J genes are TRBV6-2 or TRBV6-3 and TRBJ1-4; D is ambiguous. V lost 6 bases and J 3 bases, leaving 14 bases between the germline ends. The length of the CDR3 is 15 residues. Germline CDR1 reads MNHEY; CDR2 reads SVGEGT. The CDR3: CASSLGGISNEKLFF. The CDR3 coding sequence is TGTGCCAGCAGCCTAGGCGGGATATCTAATGAAAAACTGTTTTTT.

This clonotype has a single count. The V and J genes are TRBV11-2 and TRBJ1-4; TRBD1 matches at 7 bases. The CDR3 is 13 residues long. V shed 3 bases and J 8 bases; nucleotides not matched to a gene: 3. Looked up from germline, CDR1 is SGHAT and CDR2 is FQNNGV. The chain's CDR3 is CASSFPGGEKLFF. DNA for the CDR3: TGTGCCAGCAGCTTCCCAGGGGGGGAAAAACTGTTTTTT.

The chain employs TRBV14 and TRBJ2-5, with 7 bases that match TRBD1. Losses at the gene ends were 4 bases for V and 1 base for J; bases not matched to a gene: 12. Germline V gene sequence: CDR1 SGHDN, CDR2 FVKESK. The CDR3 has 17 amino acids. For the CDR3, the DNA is TGTGCCAGCAGCCGGAAATTGGGTAGGGACAGCCAAGAGACCCAGTACTTC. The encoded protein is CASSRKLGRDSQETQYF.

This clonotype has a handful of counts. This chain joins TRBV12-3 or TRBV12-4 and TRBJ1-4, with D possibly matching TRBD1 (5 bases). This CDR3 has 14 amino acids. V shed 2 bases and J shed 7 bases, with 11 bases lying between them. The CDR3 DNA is TGTGCCAGCAGTTTACGGCAGGGAGGTGAAAAACTGTTTTTT. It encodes CASSLRQGGEKLFF.

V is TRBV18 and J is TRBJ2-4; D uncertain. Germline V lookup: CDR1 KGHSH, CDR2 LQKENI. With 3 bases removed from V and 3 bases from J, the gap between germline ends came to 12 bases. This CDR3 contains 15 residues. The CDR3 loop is CASSPTPDDKNIQYF. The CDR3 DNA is TGTGCCAGCTCACCGACGCCCGATGACAAAAACATTCAGTACTTC.

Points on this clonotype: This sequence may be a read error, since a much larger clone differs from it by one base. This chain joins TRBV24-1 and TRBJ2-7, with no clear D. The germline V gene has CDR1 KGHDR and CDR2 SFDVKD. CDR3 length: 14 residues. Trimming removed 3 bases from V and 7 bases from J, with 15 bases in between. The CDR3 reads CATSDNLEAEEQYF. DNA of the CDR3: TGTGCCACCAGTGATAACTTAGAGGCAGAAGAGCAGTACTTC.

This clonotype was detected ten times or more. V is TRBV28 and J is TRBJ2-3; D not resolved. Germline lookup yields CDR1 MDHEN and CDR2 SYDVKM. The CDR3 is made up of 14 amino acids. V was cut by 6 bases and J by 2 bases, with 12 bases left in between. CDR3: CASREVQVTDTQYF. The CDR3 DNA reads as TGTGCCAGCAGAGAGGTCCAGGTCACAGATACGCAGTATTTT.